The 31 T cell receptor beta chains given below trace back to one sample, sequenced in a study of OX40 agonist ivuxolimab in advanced cancers. Sequencing was performed with immunoSEQ multiplex PCR; in TCRdb, only in-frame clones are kept and a portion is missing. The data show tens of thousands of clones, about nine tenths seen once. Sequenced here: CD4+ or CD8+ T cells sorted from blood, sampled in a trial of the OX40 agonist ivuxolimab. These receptors were collected from an adult with an advanced solid tumor such as melanoma, head and neck, liver or kidney cancer.

The V and J genes are TRBV4-2 and TRBJ2-2; 10 bases map to TRBD1. Germline lookup yields CDR1 LGHNA and CDR2 YNFKEQ. The CDR3 spans 15 residues. V gave up 5 bases and J gave up 9 bases; unmatched junction bases: 9. In nucleotides, the CDR3 is TGTGCCAGCAGCTTTCCCGGGACAGGGGCGTGGGAGCTGTTTTTT. Protein: CASSFPGTGAWELFF.

The chain is built from TRBV28 and TRBJ1-5, with 9 nucleotides matching TRBD1. CDR1 MDHEN and CDR2 SYDVKM come from the germline V gene. The CDR3 contains 14 residues. The V segment lost 2 bases and the J segment 12 bases; nucleotides outside the gene matches: 8. The CDR3 DNA reads as TGTGCCAGCAGTTTAGACCCTGGGACAGGGCACCAGCATTTT. The encoded protein is CASSLDPGTGHQHF.

The chain recombines TRBV5-6 with TRBJ1-5, with D uncertain. This CDR3 has 15 amino acids. Germline V gene lookup returns CDR1 SGHDT and CDR2 YYEEEE. V was shortened by 4 bases and J by 0 bases, with 11 bases between the two germline ends. CDR3 DNA: TGTGCCAGCAGCAGCGGGCCATATAGCAATCAGCCCCAGCATTTT. Translated, it gives CASSSGPYSNQPQHF.

V gene TRBV28 combines with J gene TRBJ1-2; weak D call: TRBD1 (6 bases). Germline CDR1 and CDR2: MDHEN and SYDVKM. This CDR3 contains 13 residues. The V end was cut by 3 bases, the J end by 4 bases, with 9 bases between. The CDR3 region has the DNA TGTGCCAGCAGTTTCGGGACAACCTATGGCTACACCTTC. Its protein product is CASSFGTTYGYTF.

V is TRBV7-9 and J is TRBJ2-7; D call uncertain. This CDR3 contains 13 residues. Trimming stripped 1 base from V and 2 bases from J, with 6 bases between. Germline-derived CDR1 and CDR2 are SEHNR and FQNEAQ (reference sequence). CDR3 region: CASSLDSTYEQYF. CDR3 in DNA: TGTGCCAGCAGCTTAGACAGTACCTACGAGCAGTACTTC.

The chain couples TRBV7-9 to TRBJ2-5; D is possibly TRBD1 or TRBD2 (5 bases each). This CDR3 has 14 residues. The V and J ends lost 5 bases and 5 bases respectively, with 15 bases between them. The germline CDR1 and CDR2 sequences are SEHNR and FQNEAQ (reference sequence). CDR3 coding DNA: TGTGCCAGCAGCACATCCGGGACGTCGGAGACCCAGTACTTC. Its protein product is CASSTSGTSETQYF.

This chain connects TRBV4-3 to TRBJ1-2; D is undetermined. CDR3 length equals 16 residues. Germline V lookup: CDR1 LGHNA, CDR2 YSLEER. V dropped 0 bases and J dropped 5 bases, with 16 bases sitting between them. CDR3 amino acids: CASSQDGLRSIYGYTF. The CDR3 nucleotides are TGCGCCAGCAGCCAAGACGGACTCCGAAGTATATATGGCTACACCTTC.

This clone was seen a single time. The chain is built from TRBV9 and TRBJ2-2; D unclear. Germline CDR1 SGDLS, CDR2 YYNGEE. Trimming cost V 4 bases and J 7 bases, with 8 bases left between them. This CDR3 comprises 12 residues. The CDR3 loop is CASSPPLGELFF. The CDR3 bases are TGTGCCAGCAGCCCCCCTCTCGGGGAGCTGTTTTTT.

As regards this clone: Other nucleotide sequences from this sample produce the same CDR3. This chain joins TRBV4-3 and TRBJ2-7, with D hard to call. This CDR3 has 15 amino acids. Germline-derived CDR1 and CDR2 are LGHNA and YSLEER. Trimming left V 0 bases short and J 0 bases short, with 9 bases between. CDR3 in amino acids: CASSQDGRNSYEQYF. The CDR3 coding sequence is TGCGCCAGCAGCCAAGATGGGCGGAACTCCTACGAGCAGTACTTC.

V gene TRBV7-6 combines with J gene TRBJ2-3, with 12 positions matching TRBD2. This CDR3 comprises 17 residues. CDR1 is SGHVS, CDR2 FNYEAQ, per germline. V shed 6 bases, J shed 0 bases, and the junction held 7 bases outside the gene matches. The CDR3 DNA reads as TGTGCCAGCAGGGCCGGGACTAGCGGGCTGAGCACAGATACGCAGTATTTT. Its translation: CASRAGTSGLSTDTQYF.

The rearrangement joins TRBV6-5 to TRBJ2-2; the D is unclear. The V end lost 4 bases, the J end lost 1 base, and 10 bases lay between the germline ends. This CDR3 is 15 amino acids long. In germline, CDR1 is MNHEY, CDR2 SVGAGI. As DNA, the CDR3 is TGTGCCAGCAGTTTGACAAAGCGGAACACCGGGGAGCTGTTTTTT. Translation gives CASSLTKRNTGELFF.

The chain's CDR3 is CASSQGGLGNTEAFF. CDR3 sequence (DNA): TGTGCCAGCAGCCAAGGGGGTCTTGGGAACACTGAAGCTTTCTTT. The V gene is TRBV4-2, the J gene TRBJ1-1, with no clear D. V was shortened by 1 base and J by 1 base, with 10 bases between the two germline ends. Germline V gene data show CDR1 as LGHNA and CDR2 as YNFKEQ. CDR3 size: 15 residues.

In nucleotides, the CDR3 is TGTGCCAGCAGCCACCCGGAGGGGTGGGGGGAGCTGTTTTTT. Amino acid sequence: CASSHPEGWGELFF. The chain combines TRBV4-2 with TRBJ2-2; perhaps TRBD2 as D (6 bases). V dropped 3 bases and J dropped 8 bases, with 13 bases sitting between them. Germline CDR1 LGHNA, CDR2 YNFKEQ. This CDR3 spans 14 amino acids.

V gene TRBV27 combines with J gene TRBJ1-1; 8 bases agree with TRBD1. The CDR3 covers 14 residues. Unmatched junction bases numbered 5, after V lost 5 bases and J lost 3 bases. Germline V lookup: CDR1 MNHEY, CDR2 SMNVEV (reference sequence). CDR3 coding DNA: TGTGCCAGCAGTCGAGACAGGGGCCACACTGAAGCTTTCTTT. This gives the protein CASSRDRGHTEAFF.

The chain uses TRBV5-6 and TRBJ2-3, with D possibly being TRBD2 (7 bases). Trimming removed 3 bases from V and 13 bases from J, with 24 bases in between. CDR3 size: 15 residues. Germline CDR1 SGHDT, CDR2 YYEEEE. CDR3 amino acids: CASSWGAVGRNSEYF. The CDR3 nucleotides are TGTGCCAGCAGCTGGGGGGCGGTCGGGAGGAATTCGGAGTATTTT.

This chain links TRBV4-3 with TRBJ2-1, with no clear D. V dropped 0 bases and J dropped 0 bases, with 9 bases sitting between them. The CDR3 runs 16 residues. The germline CDR1 and CDR2 sequences are LGHNA and YSLEER. The CDR3 nucleotides read TGCGCCAGCAGCCAAGAGTTACTCTTCTCCTACAATGAGCAGTTCTTC. As protein: CASSQELLFSYNEQFF.

The CDR3 is CASRSLGTEAFF. DNA of the CDR3: TGTGCCAGCAGGTCACTAGGCACTGAAGCTTTCTTT. The rearrangement uses TRBV5-4 and TRBJ1-1; no reliable D call. This CDR3 has 12 amino acids. Germline V gene lookup returns CDR1 SGHNT and CDR2 YYREEE (reference sequence). Trimming cost V 5 bases and J 4 bases, with 9 bases left between them.

V usage is TRBV4-3 and J usage is TRBJ2-7; the match to TRBD2 covers 11 bases. CDR1 LGHNA and CDR2 YSLEER come from the germline V gene. This CDR3 region has 17 residues. Trimming cost V 3 bases and J 0 bases; bases outside gene matches: 7. CDR3 amino acids: CASSQGLGLADSYEQYF. CDR3 DNA: TGCGCCAGCAGCCAGGGCTTGGGACTAGCGGACTCCTACGAGCAGTACTTC.

The genes are TRBV5-6 and TRBJ2-2, with TRBD2 identical over 8 bases. V lost 2 bases, J lost 6 bases, and 6 bases stayed unmatched. The V gene's germline CDR1 is SGHDT and CDR2 YYEEEE. CDR3 size: 15 residues. In nucleotides, the CDR3 is TGTGCCAGCAGCTTAGCGGGAGCTCGGGCCGGGGAGCTGTTTTTT. Its translation is CASSLAGARAGELFF.

This CDR3 is CASSENDGTDTQYF. CDR3 DNA sequence: TGTGCCAGCAGTGAGAATGACGGCACAGATACGCAGTATTTT. The chain couples TRBV2 to TRBJ2-3; D remains unclear. The CDR3 is 14 residues long. Trimming removed 3 bases at V and 1 base at J, with 8 bases between. CDR1 and CDR2 (germline): SNHLY, FYNNEI. The complete variable domain, with remaining parts taken from reference TRBV2 and TRBJ2-3, reads EPEVTQTPSHQVTQMGQEVILRCVPISNHLYFYWYRQILGQKVEFLVSFYNNEISEKSEIFDDQFSVERPDGSNFTLKIRSTKLEDSAMYFCASSENDGTDTQYFGPGTRLTVL.

The table lists this clone with a count of one. DNA of the CDR3: TGTGCCAGTAGTATCACCTCCAGACTGGGAGAGCAGTTCTTC. Its translation is CASSITSRLGEQFF. The V and J genes are TRBV19 and TRBJ2-1; D call uncertain. Trimming cost V 3 bases and J 10 bases, with 16 bases left between them. Germline-derived CDR1 and CDR2 are LNHDA and SQIVND (reference sequence). The length of the CDR3 is 14 residues.

The genes are TRBV6-6 and TRBJ2-7; TRBD1 matches 8 bases. Germline assignment: CDR1 MNHNY and CDR2 SVGAGI (reference sequence). The trim removed 2 bases at V and 7 bases at J, leaving 4 bases unmatched. The CDR3 contains 13 residues. The CDR3 DNA reads TGTGCCAGCAGTTACCTAAACAGGGGGGAGCAGTACTTC. It encodes CASSYLNRGEQYF.

This clone was seen once. The rearrangement uses TRBV28 and TRBJ1-4; the D is unclear. The CDR3 length is 16 residues. CDR1 MDHEN and CDR2 SYDVKM come from the germline V gene. V gave up 6 bases and J gave up 1 base, with 15 bases separating them. This CDR3 reads CASSLRPEGTNEKLFF. Written as DNA, the CDR3 is TGTGCCAGCAGCCTCCGTCCCGAAGGAACTAATGAAAAACTGTTTTTT.

The chain couples TRBV4-3 to TRBJ2-7; 7 positions match TRBD2. Trimming took 1 base from V and 7 from J; bases not matched to a gene: 13. Germline V gives CDR1 LGHNA, CDR2 YSLEER. The CDR3 consists of 16 residues. The CDR3 nucleotides read TGCGCCAGCAGCCAAGCCCGGTCGGCTAGCGGTTTAGAGCAGTACTTC. Residues: CASSQARSASGLEQYF.

The chain recombines TRBV7-9 with TRBJ2-1; 11 bases are shared with TRBD2. The CDR3 extends over 15 amino acids. V lost 5 bases, J lost 3 bases, and 3 bases stayed unmatched. Per the germline V gene, CDR1 is SEHNR and CDR2 is FQNEAQ (reference sequence). The CDR3 coding sequence is TGTGCCAGCAGCCAAACTAGCGGGAGCTACAATGAGCAGTTCTTC. This translates into CASSQTSGSYNEQFF.

This chain connects TRBV27 to TRBJ1-2; 9 bases line up with TRBD1. V lost 2 bases, J lost 5 bases, and 9 bases stayed unmatched. Germline CDR1 MNHEY, CDR2 SMNVEV (reference sequence). The CDR3 spans 16 residues. Here the CDR3 DNA reads TGTGCCAGCAGTTTAGGTAGAACAGGGGGCGCATATGGCTACACCTTC. This encodes CASSLGRTGGAYGYTF.

V and J are TRBV5-6 and TRBJ2-3, with D possibly being TRBD2 (5 bases). The length of the CDR3 is 13 residues. V lost 6 bases and J lost 2, with 10 bases in between. From germline, CDR1 is SGHDT and CDR2 YYEEEE. The CDR3 DNA sequence: TGTGCCAGCAATTACCGGGACACAGATACGCAGTATTTT. Translating it yields CASNYRDTDTQYF.

This chain joins TRBV28 and TRBJ1-6; D gene uncertain. V gave up 0 bases and J gave up 7 bases, with 10 bases separating them. The CDR3 is 15 amino acids. Germline V CDR1 and CDR2: MDHEN, SYDVKM. CDR3 nucleotide sequence: TGTGCCAGCAGTTTATGGGGGATCCCAAATTCACCCCTCCACTTT. The encoded protein is CASSLWGIPNSPLHF.

This chain uses TRBV4-3 with TRBJ2-7, with 9 positions matching TRBD1. J was trimmed by 5 bases and V by 3 bases; bases with no gene match: 8. CDR3 length equals 15 residues. Germline V gene data show CDR1 as LGHNA and CDR2 as YSLEER. CDR3 sequence: CASSHRQGVMNEQYF. The CDR3 bases are TGCGCCAGCAGCCACAGACAGGGGGTCATGAACGAGCAGTACTTC.

A note on this clone: Other DNA sequences within the sample encode an identical CDR3. This chain links TRBV10-2 with TRBJ1-1; unclear D gene. The ends were cut back, 2 bases at V and 5 bases at J, with 3 bases in the middle. This CDR3 is built from 11 residues. Germline V gives CDR1 WSHSY, CDR2 SAAADI. The CDR3 DNA reads as TGCGCCAGCAGTGAGGGAACTGAAGCTTTCTTT. This gives the protein CASSEGTEAFF.

V is TRBV6-5 and J is TRBJ2-7, with 13 positions matching TRBD2. The CDR3 runs 14 residues. Trimming took 6 bases from V and 4 from J; bases not matched to a gene: 3. Germline V gene lookup returns CDR1 MNHEY and CDR2 SVGAGI. The CDR3 DNA is TGTGCCAGCAGCCTGGGACTAGCGGGATACGAGCAGTACTTC. Translation: CASSLGLAGYEQYF.